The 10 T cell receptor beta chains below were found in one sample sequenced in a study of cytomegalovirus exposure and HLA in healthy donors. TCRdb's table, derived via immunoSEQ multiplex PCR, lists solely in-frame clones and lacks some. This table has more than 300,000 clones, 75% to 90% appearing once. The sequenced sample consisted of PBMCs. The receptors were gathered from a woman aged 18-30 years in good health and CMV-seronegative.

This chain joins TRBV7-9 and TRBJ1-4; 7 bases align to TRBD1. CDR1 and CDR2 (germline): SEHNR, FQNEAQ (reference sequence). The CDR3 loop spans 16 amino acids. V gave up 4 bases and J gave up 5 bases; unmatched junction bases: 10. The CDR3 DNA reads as TGTGCCAGCAGCTCGTTATACAGGGGACCAAATGAAAAACTGTTTTTT. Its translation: CASSSLYRGPNEKLFF.

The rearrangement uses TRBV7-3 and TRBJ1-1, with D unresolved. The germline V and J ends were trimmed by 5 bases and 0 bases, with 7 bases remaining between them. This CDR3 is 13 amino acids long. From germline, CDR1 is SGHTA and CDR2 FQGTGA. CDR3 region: CASSEGVNTEAFF. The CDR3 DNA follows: TGTGCCAGCAGCGAAGGAGTGAACACTGAAGCTTTCTTT.

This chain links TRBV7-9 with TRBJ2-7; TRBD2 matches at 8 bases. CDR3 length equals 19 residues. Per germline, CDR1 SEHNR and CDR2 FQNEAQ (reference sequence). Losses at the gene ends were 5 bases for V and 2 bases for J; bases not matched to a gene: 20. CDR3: CASSKTWEESEREPYEQYF. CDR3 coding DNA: TGTGCCAGCAGCAAGACCTGGGAGGAGTCGGAGCGGGAGCCCTACGAGCAGTACTTC.

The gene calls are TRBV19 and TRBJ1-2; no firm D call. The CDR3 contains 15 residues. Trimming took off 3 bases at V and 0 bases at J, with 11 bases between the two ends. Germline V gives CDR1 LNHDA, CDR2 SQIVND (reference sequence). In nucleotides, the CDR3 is TGTGCCAGTAGTATCAGGCCGACCTCTAACTATGGCTACACCTTC. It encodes CASSIRPTSNYGYTF.

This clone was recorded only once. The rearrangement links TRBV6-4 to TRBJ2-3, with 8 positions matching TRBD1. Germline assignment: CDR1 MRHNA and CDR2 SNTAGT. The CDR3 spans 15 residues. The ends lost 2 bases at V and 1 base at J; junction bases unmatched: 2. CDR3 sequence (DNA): TGTGCCAGCAGTGACACGGACAGGGGCACAGATACGCAGTATTTT. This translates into CASSDTDRGTDTQYF.

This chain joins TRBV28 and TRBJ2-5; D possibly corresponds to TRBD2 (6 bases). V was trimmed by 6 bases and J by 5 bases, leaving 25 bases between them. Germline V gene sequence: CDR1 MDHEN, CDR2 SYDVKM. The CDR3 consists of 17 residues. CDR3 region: CASSRAARSGSTETQYF. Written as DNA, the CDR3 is TGTGCCAGCAGCCGCGCGGCCAGATCCGGGAGCACGGAGACCCAGTACTTC.

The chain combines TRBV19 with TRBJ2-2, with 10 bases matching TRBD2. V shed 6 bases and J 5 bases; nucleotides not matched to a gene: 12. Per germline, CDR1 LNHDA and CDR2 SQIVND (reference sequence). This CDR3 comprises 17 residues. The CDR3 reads CASRPLAGAGGTGELFF. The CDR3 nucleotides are TGTGCCAGTAGACCTCTAGCGGGAGCGGGAGGGACCGGGGAGCTGTTTTTT.

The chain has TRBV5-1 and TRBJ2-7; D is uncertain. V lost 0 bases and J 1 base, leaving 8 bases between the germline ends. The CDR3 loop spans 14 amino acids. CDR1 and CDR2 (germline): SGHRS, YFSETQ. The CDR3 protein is CASSLAIESYEQYF. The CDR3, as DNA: TGCGCCAGCAGCTTGGCTATTGAATCCTACGAGCAGTACTTC.

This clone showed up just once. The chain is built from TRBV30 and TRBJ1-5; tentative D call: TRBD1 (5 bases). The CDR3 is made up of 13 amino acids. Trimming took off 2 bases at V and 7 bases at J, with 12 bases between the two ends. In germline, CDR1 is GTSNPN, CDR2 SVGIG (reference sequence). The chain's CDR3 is CAWSSGDGQPQHF. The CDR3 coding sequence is TGTGCCTGGAGTTCGGGGGACGGCCAGCCCCAGCATTTT. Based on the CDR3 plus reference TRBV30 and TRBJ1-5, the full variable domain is SQTIHQWPATLVQPVGSPLSLECTVEGTSNPNLYWYRQAAGRGLQLLFYSVGIGQISSEVPQNLSASRPQDRQFILSSKKLLLSDSGFYLCAWSSGDGQPQHFGDGTRLSIL.

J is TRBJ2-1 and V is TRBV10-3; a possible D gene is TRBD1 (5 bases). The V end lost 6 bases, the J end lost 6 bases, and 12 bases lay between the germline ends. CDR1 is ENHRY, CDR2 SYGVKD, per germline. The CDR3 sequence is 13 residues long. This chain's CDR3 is CAIRPGSLNEQFF. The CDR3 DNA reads TGTGCCATCAGGCCAGGGTCCCTCAATGAGCAGTTCTTC.